This T cell receptor beta chain stems from a study of cytomegalovirus exposure and HLA in healthy donors. Trimming left V 3 bases short and J 2 bases short, with 9 bases between. This CDR3 is 13 amino acids long. Germline V gene lookup returns CDR1 GTSNPN and CDR2 SVGIG (reference sequence). PCR was performed using 60 Vbeta and 13 Jbeta primers. The table came from immunoSEQ multiplex PCR; TCRdb's copy has only in-frame clones and leaves some out. The repertoire holds under 150,000 clones, with 75% to 85% as singletons. The source is a female donor in good health and CMV-seronegative. The chain employs TRBV30 and TRBJ2-3; D perhaps matches TRBD2 (6 bases). Sequencing was done on a sample of PBMCs. CDR3 coding DNA: TGTGCCTGGAGCCGGGGGACCACAGATACGCAGTATTTT. Its protein product is CAWSRGTTDTQYF.